This entry lists 4 T cell receptor beta chains sequenced from one sample in a study of CD8+CD57+ T cells in acquired aplastic anemia (dated by TCRdb to the late 2010s). Expansion of CD8+CD57+ cells had been shown by flow cytometry in the patients chosen for sequencing. The listed sequencing device is Illumina HiSeq 2000. TCR beta VDJ combination and CDR3 sequence profiling used genomic DNA as the template. TCRdb reprocessing: public reads trimmed at Q25 with fastp, clones called with MiXCR, in-frame beta chains kept. A single entry per CDR3 protein holds the most common genes and DNA from its merged rows. This sample lists some 170,000 distinct CDR3 sequences; around 48% were detected once. The top ten clones comprise 0.85% to 1.3% of the sample. Sequencing was performed on sorted CD4+, CD8+, or CD8+CD57+ T cells (not recorded which) from PBMCs. These receptors were taken from a human donor with aplastic anemia.

This clonotype has at least ten counts. The chain is built from TRBV12-3 or TRBV12-4 and TRBJ2-7, with a tentative D call TRBD1 (6 bases). The CDR3 runs 15 residues. Trimming stripped 2 bases from V and 4 bases from J, with 15 bases between. The CDR3 nucleotides read TGTGCCAGCAGTTTAAGCACGGGACATCGATACGAGCAGTACTTC. Amino acids: CASSLSTGHRYEQYF.

This clonotype was counted at least ten times. The chain couples TRBV3-1 to TRBJ1-2; no clear D. Germline V CDR1 and CDR2: LGHDT, YNNKEL (reference sequence). V gave up 1 base and J gave up 4 bases, with 10 bases separating them. CDR3 length equals 14 residues. The CDR3 DNA sequence: TGTGCCAGCAGCCAAGGGACGGGCCGCTATGGCTACACCTTC. It is translated as CASSQGTGRYGYTF.

CDR3 nucleotides: TGTGCCACCAGCAGAGGGTCCCAGGGTTGGGTTCAGCCCCAGCATTTT. Its translation: CATSRGSQGWVQPQHF. J is TRBJ1-5 and V is TRBV15; possible D gene TRBD1, 5 bases. Germline CDR1 LNHNV, CDR2 YYDKDF (reference sequence). Trimming left V 1 base short and J 6 bases short, with 16 bases between. The CDR3 spans 16 residues.

In the case of this clonotype: A read error may account for a junction end that differs from germline. This rearrangement joins TRBV7-2 to TRBJ2-7; D possibly corresponds to TRBD2 (6 bases). Germline values: CDR1 SGHTA, CDR2 FQGNSA. The CDR3 totals 13 residues. CDR3 protein: CASSLGEAYDQYF. The CDR3, as DNA: TGTGCCAGCAGCTTAGGGGAGGCATACGACCAGTACTTC.